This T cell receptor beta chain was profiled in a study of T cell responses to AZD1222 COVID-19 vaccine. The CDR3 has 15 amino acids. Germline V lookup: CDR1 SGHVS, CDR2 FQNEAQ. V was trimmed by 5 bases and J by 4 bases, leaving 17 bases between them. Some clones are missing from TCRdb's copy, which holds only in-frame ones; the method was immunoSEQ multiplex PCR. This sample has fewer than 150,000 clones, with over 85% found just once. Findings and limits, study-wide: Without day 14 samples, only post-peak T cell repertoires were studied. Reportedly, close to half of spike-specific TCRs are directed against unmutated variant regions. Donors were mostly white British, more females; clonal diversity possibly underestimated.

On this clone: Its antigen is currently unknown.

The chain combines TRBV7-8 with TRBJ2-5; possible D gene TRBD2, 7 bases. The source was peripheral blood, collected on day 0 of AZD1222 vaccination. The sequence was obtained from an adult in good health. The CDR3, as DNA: TGTGCCAGCAGCCTGGGGGGGACAAGGCGAGAGACCCAGTACTTC. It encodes CASSLGGTRRETQYF.